The rows below give T cell receptor beta chains drawn from one sample of a study of T cells in Graves' hyperthyroidism and ophthalmopathy. Using its own MiXCR run on the multiplex PCR reads, TCRdb lists one record per CDR3 protein. The sample shows hundreds of thousands of distinct CDR3 sequences, about 16% of them seen only once. The sequencing sample was made of blood. These receptors came from a young woman with Graves' hyperthyroidism. The CDR3 runs from the conserved cysteine through the conserved F or W. The D gene is left open where the match is weak. A clone size is listed for some rows: how often the clone was seen (once, few, many), or a class if it is expanded.

j_call: TRBJ1-1
clone_size: many
v_call: TRBV18
cdr3_length: 15
d_call: TRBD1
cdr3_nt: TGTGCCAGCTCACCTTCGGGGCAGGGGGACACTGAAGCTTTCTTT
cdr3_aa: CASSPSGQGDTEAFF

j_call: TRBJ2-1
clone_size: few
v_call: TRBV5-1
cdr3_length: 14
d_call: -
cdr3_nt: TGCGCCAGCAGCTTGGACCCAAAAAGCAATGAGCAGTTCTTC
cdr3_aa: CASSLDPKSNEQFF

j_call: TRBJ1-1
clone_size: many
v_call: TRBV7-2
cdr3_length: 14
d_call: -
cdr3_nt: TGTGCCAGCAGCCTCTTATACAGAGGTCCTGAAGCTTTCTTT
cdr3_aa: CASSLLYRGPEAFF

j_call: TRBJ2-3
clone_size: many
v_call: TRBV5-1
cdr3_length: 19
d_call: -
cdr3_nt: TGCGCCAGCCGCCCTCTCAGCTCAGGACTCTTCGAAAACACAGATACGCAGTATTTT
cdr3_aa: CASRPLSSGLFENTDTQYF

j_call: TRBJ2-7
clone_size: many
v_call: TRBV2
cdr3_length: 16
d_call: TRBD2
cdr3_nt: TGTGCCAGCAGTGAAGGGAGACTAGCGGGAGTTTACGAGCAGTACTTC
cdr3_aa: CASSEGRLAGVYEQYF

j_call: TRBJ1-1
clone_size: -
v_call: TRBV7-2
cdr3_length: 14
d_call: -
cdr3_nt: TGTGCCAGCAGCTTACAGCAGACGAACACTGAAGCTTTCTTT
cdr3_aa: CASSLQQTNTEAFF

j_call: TRBJ1-4
clone_size: many
v_call: TRBV5-1
cdr3_length: 15
d_call: -
cdr3_nt: TGCGCCAGCAGCTTGGGGGGGTCGGCTAATGAAAAACTGTTTTTT
cdr3_aa: CASSLGGSANEKLFF

j_call: TRBJ2-1
clone_size: many
v_call: TRBV20-1
cdr3_length: 15
d_call: -
cdr3_nt: TGCAGTGCTAGAGATGATGCTTTCTCCTACAATGAGCAGTTCTTC
cdr3_aa: CSARDDAFSYNEQFF

j_call: TRBJ2-7
clone_size: -
v_call: TRBV15
cdr3_length: 15
d_call: TRBD1
cdr3_nt: TGTGCCACCAGTCAGGACAGGGGGCCAGCCTACGAGCAGTACTTC
cdr3_aa: CATSQDRGPAYEQYF

j_call: TRBJ2-7
clone_size: many
v_call: TRBV30
cdr3_length: 13
d_call: -
cdr3_nt: TGTGCCTGGAGCCCCGGAGGGACCTACGAGCAGTACTTC
cdr3_aa: CAWSPGGTYEQYF

j_call: TRBJ2-7
clone_size: few
v_call: TRBV7-2
cdr3_length: 13
d_call: -
cdr3_nt: TGTGTCAGCAGCTTAGGCTCCCTTTACGAGCAGTACTTC
cdr3_aa: CVSSLGSLYEQYF

j_call: TRBJ1-1
clone_size: many
v_call: TRBV12-5
cdr3_length: 14
d_call: TRBD1
cdr3_nt: TGTGCTAGAGGATGGACAGGACTGAACACTGAAGCTTTCTTT
cdr3_aa: CARGWTGLNTEAFF

j_call: TRBJ2-1
clone_size: few
v_call: TRBV10-3
cdr3_length: 15
d_call: TRBD1
cdr3_nt: TGTGCCATCAGTGATCGCGGGACAGGGGTTACTGAGCAGTTCTTC
cdr3_aa: CAISDRGTGVTEQFF

j_call: TRBJ2-5
clone_size: many
v_call: TRBV24-1
cdr3_length: 16
d_call: TRBD2
cdr3_nt: TGTGCCACCAGTGATTTGGTTTTTGGGGGGGAAGAGACCCAGTACTTC
cdr3_aa: CATSDLVFGGEETQYF

j_call: TRBJ2-1
clone_size: many
v_call: TRBV6-2/TRBV6-3
cdr3_length: 16
d_call: -
cdr3_nt: TGTGCCAGCAGTTACGATCGTAGCGTGGGCTACAATGAGCAGTTCTTC
cdr3_aa: CASSYDRSVGYNEQFF

j_call: TRBJ2-1
clone_size: -
v_call: TRBV29-1
cdr3_length: 12
d_call: -
cdr3_nt: TGCAGCGTGCAACAGGGTCGGAATGAGCAGTTCTTC
cdr3_aa: CSVQQGRNEQFF

j_call: TRBJ1-1
clone_size: -
v_call: TRBV5-1
cdr3_length: 15
d_call: -
cdr3_nt: TGCGCCAGCAGCCTGGTGTCCGAAATGAACACTGAAGCTTTCTTT
cdr3_aa: CASSLVSEMNTEAFF

j_call: TRBJ2-7
clone_size: many
v_call: TRBV11-1
cdr3_length: 15
d_call: -
cdr3_nt: TGTGCCAGCAGCTTAGTCCGGACAGTGTTCTACGAGCAGTACTTC
cdr3_aa: CASSLVRTVFYEQYF

j_call: TRBJ1-2
clone_size: few
v_call: TRBV6-1
cdr3_length: 14
d_call: TRBD1
cdr3_nt: TGTGCCAGCGGCCAGGGGGGGGTCGGCTATGGCTACACCTTC
cdr3_aa: CASGQGGVGYGYTF

j_call: TRBJ2-1
clone_size: -
v_call: TRBV20-1
cdr3_length: 13
d_call: TRBD2
cdr3_nt: TGCAGTGCTCATCTAGCGGTATACAATGAGCAGTTCTTC
cdr3_aa: CSAHLAVYNEQFF

j_call: TRBJ2-1
clone_size: few
v_call: TRBV5-6
cdr3_length: 15
d_call: TRBD2
cdr3_nt: TGTGCCAGCAGCTTTAGCGGGAGATGGGCCAATGAGCAGTTCTTC
cdr3_aa: CASSFSGRWANEQFF

j_call: TRBJ2-1
clone_size: -
v_call: TRBV20-1
cdr3_length: 16
d_call: TRBD1
cdr3_nt: TGCAGTGCGAGGGACAGGTCTCCATTCTCCTACAATGAGCAGTTCTTC
cdr3_aa: CSARDRSPFSYNEQFF

j_call: TRBJ2-1
clone_size: -
v_call: TRBV20-1
cdr3_length: 14
d_call: -
cdr3_nt: TGCAGTGCCCCGGCGGGGCCGATCTACAATGAGCAGTTCTTC
cdr3_aa: CSAPAGPIYNEQFF

j_call: TRBJ2-7
clone_size: many
v_call: TRBV20-1
cdr3_length: 14
d_call: -
cdr3_nt: TGCAGTGCTAGCCGGAGGGGGGGGGGCGTCGAGCAGTACTTC
cdr3_aa: CSASRRGGGVEQYF

j_call: TRBJ1-5
clone_size: -
v_call: TRBV10-3
cdr3_length: 15
d_call: -
cdr3_nt: TGTGCCATCAGCATGGGGGGGGGCAACAATCAGCCCCAGCATTTT
cdr3_aa: CAISMGGGNNQPQHF

j_call: TRBJ2-2
clone_size: few
v_call: TRBV12-3/TRBV12-4
cdr3_length: 15
d_call: TRBD2
cdr3_nt: TGTGCCAGCAGACTAGCGGGAGGAGGGACCGGGGAGCTGTTTTTT
cdr3_aa: CASRLAGGGTGELFF

j_call: TRBJ2-7
clone_size: -
v_call: TRBV7-3
cdr3_length: 13
d_call: -
cdr3_nt: TGTGCCAGCAGCATACCGACGGACTACGAGCAGTACTTC
cdr3_aa: CASSIPTDYEQYF